The 21 T cell receptor beta chains below all came from one sample that was sequenced in a study of T cells after yellow fever vaccination. MiXCR was run by TCRdb on the 5' RACE reads, yielding one entry per CDR3 protein. The table lists more than 300,000 distinct CDR3 sequences, 9.5% to 12% of them singletons. Material: CD4+ T cells sorted from PBMCs, obtained 45 days after the yellow fever booster vaccination. The receptor set was obtained from a man younger than 30 who received the YFV17D yellow fever vaccine.

This clonotype appeared a few times. The rearrangement uses TRBV4-3 and TRBJ1-1; a possible D gene is TRBD1 (5 bases). Deletions cut 1 base from V and 6 bases from J, with 18 bases between. The CDR3 extends over 16 amino acids. CDR1 and CDR2 (germline): LGHNA, YSLEER. This chain's CDR3 is CASSQVGRGRGSEAFF. The CDR3 nucleotides are TGCGCCAGCAGCCAAGTAGGTAGGGGACGAGGTTCTGAAGCTTTCTTT.

The chain is built from TRBV19 and TRBJ2-5; unclear D gene. This CDR3 is 14 amino acids long. V was pared by 3 bases and J by 0 bases, with 8 bases between. Germline V gives CDR1 LNHDA, CDR2 SQIVND (reference sequence). The CDR3 sequence is CASSMVVNQETQYF. CDR3 sequence (DNA): TGTGCCAGTAGTATGGTAGTGAACCAAGAGACCCAGTACTTC.

This chain links TRBV20-1 with TRBJ1-4; tentatively, D is TRBD1 (5 bases). The CDR3 contains 14 residues. The V gene lost 3 bases and the J gene lost 5 bases, with 13 bases spanning the gap. The germline CDR1 and CDR2 sequences are DFQATT and SNEGSKA (reference sequence). The CDR3 spells CSARGVGSNEKLFF. DNA for the CDR3: TGCAGTGCTAGGGGGGTGGGGAGCAATGAAAAACTGTTTTTT.

There are a few counts of this clonotype. The genes are TRBV6-5 and TRBJ1-1; D gene unclear. The germline CDR1 and CDR2 sequences are MNHEY and SVGAGI. V was cut by 5 bases and J by 4 bases, with 14 bases left in between. The CDR3 consists of 14 residues. The CDR3 spells CASSRSRQSTEAFF. CDR3 DNA sequence: TGTGCCAGCAGTCGGAGCCGCCAGAGCACTGAAGCTTTCTTT.

The rearrangement joins TRBV18 to TRBJ1-2; D remains ambiguous. Germline V gene lookup returns CDR1 KGHSH and CDR2 LQKENI. There are 14 residues in the CDR3. Deletions cut 3 bases from V and 0 bases from J, with 8 bases between. The CDR3 region has the DNA TGTGCCAGCTCACCCTCAGCAGCTAACTATGGCTACACCTTC. The encoded protein is CASSPSAANYGYTF. Full variable domain (outside the CDR3, taken from reference TRBV18 and TRBJ1-2): NAGVMQNPRHLVRRRGQEARLRCSPMKGHSHVYWYRQLPEEGLKFMVYLQKENIIDESGMPKERFSAEFPKEGPSILRIQQVVRGDSAAYFCASSPSAANYGYTFGSGTRLTVV.

This clonotype was found a few times. The chain carries TRBV2 and TRBJ2-1; D call uncertain. Germline CDR1 and CDR2: SNHLY and FYNNEI. V lost 8 bases and J lost 13, with 6 bases in between. This CDR3 has 8 amino acids. The CDR3 reads CASGPQFF. CDR3 bases: TGTGCCAGCGGCCCCCAGTTCTTC.

This clonotype was seen only a few times. CDR3 loop: CASSGQVTGGTVGYTF. For the CDR3, the DNA is TGCGCCAGCAGCGGACAAGTGACAGGGGGAACAGTTGGCTACACCTTC. This sequence joins TRBV5-1 and TRBJ1-2, with TRBD1 matching over 9 bases. Looked up from germline, CDR1 is SGHRS and CDR2 is YFSETQ. The V gene end was trimmed by 4 bases and the J gene end by 7 bases; junction bases not matched to a gene: 14. CDR3 length equals 16 residues.

In this sample, this clonotype turned up a few times. CDR3 bases: TGTGCCAGCAGCTTAGCACTTCGGGCCTCCTCTGGGGCCAACGTCCTGACTTTC. Translated: CASSLALRASSGANVLTF. The chain combines TRBV11-2 with TRBJ2-6; D is unresolved. Between the trimmed V and J ends, which lost 1 base and 0 bases, there was a span of 13 bases. The CDR3 consists of 18 residues. Germline V gives CDR1 SGHAT, CDR2 FQNNGV.

The chain combines TRBV20-1 with TRBJ2-7; tentative D call: TRBD2 (6 bases). Germline-derived CDR1 and CDR2 are DFQATT and SNEGSKA (reference sequence). V lost 6 bases, J lost 2 bases, and 14 bases lay in between. The CDR3 length is 13 residues. CDR3 DNA sequence: TGCAGTGCACCGGGAGAGGGGACCTACGAGCAGTACTTC. Amino acids: CSAPGEGTYEQYF.

This clonotype was seen a handful of times. The genes are TRBV9 and TRBJ2-2; D perhaps matches TRBD2 (5 bases). Germline assignment: CDR1 SGDLS and CDR2 YYNGEE. With 3 bases removed from V and 5 bases from J, the gap between germline ends came to 17 bases. CDR3 size: 16 residues. The CDR3 coding sequence is TGTGCCAGCAGCGCTGGGGTTCGGGGAACGACCGGGGAGCTGTTTTTT. Protein sequence: CASSAGVRGTTGELFF.

This clonotype was seen at least ten times. Sequence at one end of the junction differs from germline and may be a read error. J is TRBJ2-7 and V is TRBV27; maybe TRBD2 (5 bases). Per germline, CDR1 MNHEY and CDR2 SMNVEV (reference sequence). The CDR3 totals 14 residues. This chain's CDR3 is CASRLMTNSYEQYF. The CDR3, as DNA: TGTGCCAGCCGTTTGATGACTAATTCCTACGAGCAGTACTTC.

This clonotype was observed at least ten times. The V call is TRBV5-1, the J call TRBJ2-3; tentatively, D is TRBD1 (6 bases). The V gene's germline CDR1 is SGHRS and CDR2 YFSETQ. The CDR3 spans 15 residues. Trimming removed 2 bases at V and 2 bases at J, with 12 bases between. The DNA for the CDR3 is TGCGCCAGCAGCTTACCTACAGGGACCACAGATACGCAGTATTTT. Translated, it gives CASSLPTGTTDTQYF.

In this sample, this clonotype turned up many times. The chain recombines TRBV6-5 with TRBJ2-7; D is possibly TRBD1 (5 bases). CDR1 is MNHEY, CDR2 SVGAGI, per germline. V lost 4 bases, J lost 1 base, and 14 bases lay in between. The CDR3 is made up of 15 amino acids. The CDR3 DNA sequence: TGTGCCAGCAGTTTAAGTAGGGGTTGGTCCTACGAGCAGTACTTC. It specifies CASSLSRGWSYEQYF.

The chain carries TRBV7-2 and TRBJ2-3; no firm D call. V lost 7 bases to trimming and J lost 0 bases, with 11 bases between them. The CDR3 sequence is 14 residues long. Per the germline V gene, CDR1 is SGHTA and CDR2 is FQGNSA. The CDR3 here is CASTLRQSTDTQYF. CDR3 nucleotides: TGTGCCAGCACCCTCCGCCAAAGCACAGATACGCAGTATTTT.

This clonotype was counted between two and nine times. The J gene is TRBJ1-1, the V gene TRBV6-2 or TRBV6-3, with D unclear. Trimming pared 2 bases from V and 4 bases from J, leaving 14 bases between. This CDR3 is 15 amino acids long. Germline V gene sequence: CDR1 MNHEY, CDR2 SVGEGT. CDR3 protein: CASSYPETAATEAFF. CDR3 sequence (DNA): TGTGCCAGCAGTTACCCCGAAACAGCTGCCACTGAAGCTTTCTTT.

This rearrangement joins TRBV4-2 to TRBJ1-4; 9 positions agree with TRBD1. V gave up 2 bases and J gave up 3 bases; unmatched junction bases: 4. Germline CDR1 LGHNA, CDR2 YNFKEQ. The length of the CDR3 is 16 residues. Written as DNA, the CDR3 is TGTGCCAGCAGCCAAACAGGGGGCTGGTCTAATGAAAAACTGTTTTTT. Translated: CASSQTGGWSNEKLFF.

The chain carries TRBV3-1 and TRBJ2-3; TRBD2 is a possible D gene (5 bases). Germline CDR1 and CDR2: LGHDT and YNNKEL (reference sequence). V dropped 0 bases and J dropped 8 bases, with 12 bases sitting between them. The CDR3 sequence is 14 residues long. The CDR3 here is CASSQEGSSGTQYF. The CDR3 nucleotides are TGTGCCAGCAGCCAAGAAGGGAGCTCAGGTACGCAGTATTTT.

This clonotype was detected only a few times. This chain connects TRBV4-3 to TRBJ1-5; D gene unclear. Germline V gene lookup returns CDR1 LGHNA and CDR2 YSLEER. The length of the CDR3 is 13 residues. Trimming cost V 4 bases and J 5 bases, with 9 bases left between them. The CDR3 loop reads CASSRGLDQPQHF. The DNA for the CDR3 is TGCGCCAGCAGCCGTGGACTCGATCAGCCCCAGCATTTT.

This clonotype was seen only a few times. This rearrangement joins TRBV18 to TRBJ2-7; perhaps TRBD2 as D (7 bases). V lost 6 bases and J lost 1, with 16 bases in between. The germline V gene encodes CDR1 KGHSH and CDR2 LQKENI. This CDR3 region has 15 residues. The CDR3 spells CASSGGPIGSYEQYF. The CDR3 coding sequence is TGTGCCAGCTCGGGGGGGCCTATTGGATCCTACGAGCAGTACTTC.

This clonotype was detected only a few times. In nucleotides, the CDR3 is TGTGCCAGCAGTCCAGGACACCTCTACGAGCAGTACTTC. As protein: CASSPGHLYEQYF. J is TRBJ2-7 and V is TRBV12-3 or TRBV12-4, with D perhaps matching TRBD1 (5 bases). The CDR3 totals 13 residues. Trimming took 5 bases from V and 3 from J, leaving 11 bases between them.

The sample holds a few counts of this clonotype. The chain employs TRBV20-1 and TRBJ2-5; D might be TRBD1 or TRBD2, each matching 7 bases. The germline V gene has CDR1 DFQATT and CDR2 SNEGSKA (reference sequence). The CDR3 has 11 residues. Trimming removed 4 bases at V and 7 bases at J, with 10 bases between. The CDR3 DNA reads TGCAGTGCTACAGGGGGGGGGACCCAGTACTTC. This encodes CSATGGGTQYF.